This entry lists 7 T cell receptor beta chains sequenced from one sample in a study of shared clonotypes between healthy human individuals. Profiled with immunoSEQ multiplex PCR; TCRdb holds only in-frame clones, not every one. Of under 200,000 clones listed, 80% to 95% are singletons. The sequenced material came from naive CD4+ T cells sorted from blood. Subset given: CD45RA+ positively selected. Receptors originate from a woman aged 25 to 45 in good health.

The CDR3 loop is CASSAYRGYGYTF. DNA for the CDR3: TGTGCCAGCAGCGCATACAGGGGCTATGGCTACACCTTC. The chain couples TRBV7-9 to TRBJ1-2; 7 positions agree with TRBD1. The CDR3 covers 13 residues. J gave up 4 bases and V 5 bases, and 4 bases lay outside the gene matches. In germline, CDR1 is SEHNR, CDR2 FQNEAQ (reference sequence). The complete variable domain, with remaining parts taken from reference TRBV7-9 and TRBJ1-2, reads DTGVSQNPRHKITKRGQNVTFRCDPISEHNRLYWYRQTLGQGPEFLTYFQNEAQLEKSRLLSDRFSAERPKGSFSTLEIQRTEQGDSAMYLCASSAYRGYGYTFGSGTRLTVV.

This clone is a singleton in its sample. The V call is TRBV6-5, the J call TRBJ1-1, with 9 bases lining up with TRBD1. The CDR3 is 12 amino acids. The trim removed 6 bases at V and 11 bases at J, leaving 7 bases unmatched. Germline CDR1 MNHEY, CDR2 SVGAGI. The CDR3, as DNA: TGTGCCAGCAGGGCCGGGACAGGGTCGGCTTTCTTT. It is translated as CASRAGTGSAFF.

The rearrangement links TRBV7-9 to TRBJ2-5; 8 positions match TRBD1. The CDR3 is made up of 18 amino acids. V trimming: 4 bases; J trimming: 2 bases; junction bases outside the gene matches: 15. CDR1 and CDR2 from the germline V gene are SEHNR and FQNEAQ (reference sequence). CDR3 residues: CASSSGTGGPNKQETQYF. The CDR3 coding sequence is TGTGCCAGCAGCTCCGGGACAGGAGGTCCAAACAAGCAAGAGACCCAGTACTTC. Full variable domain (missing parts from reference TRBV7-9 and TRBJ2-5): DTGVSQNPRHKITKRGQNVTFRCDPISEHNRLYWYRQTLGQGPEFLTYFQNEAQLEKSRLLSDRFSAERPKGSFSTLEIQRTEQGDSAMYLCASSSGTGGPNKQETQYFGPGTRLLVL.

The genes are TRBV4-1 and TRBJ1-4, with D uncertain. This CDR3 has 12 residues. With 1 base removed from V and 5 bases from J, the gap between germline ends came to 2 bases. Germline V gene sequence: CDR1 MGHRA, CDR2 YSYEKL. The CDR3 nucleotides are TGCGCCAGCAGCCAAGGAAATGAAAAACTGTTTTTT. Amino acids: CASSQGNEKLFF.

There are a few counts of this clone. The chain carries TRBV19 and TRBJ2-1; D unresolved. Germline V gene data show CDR1 as LNHDA and CDR2 as SQIVND (reference sequence). CDR3 size: 16 residues. V lost 5 bases, J lost 0 bases, and 14 bases lay in between. CDR3 region: CASSQALGVSYNEQFF. As DNA, the CDR3 is TGTGCCAGTAGTCAAGCTCTAGGAGTCTCCTACAATGAGCAGTTCTTC.

The chain carries TRBV15 and TRBJ1-3, with D perhaps matching TRBD1 (5 bases). The CDR3 is made up of 15 amino acids. The V gene lost 1 base and the J gene lost 3 bases, with 10 bases spanning the gap. In germline, CDR1 is LNHNV, CDR2 YYDKDF (reference sequence). The CDR3 sequence is CATSRGGYLGNTIYF. CDR3 nucleotide sequence: TGTGCCACCAGCAGAGGGGGCTATCTTGGAAACACCATATATTTT.

V and J are TRBV6-6 and TRBJ2-7; D is undetermined. The germline gives CDR1 MNHNY, CDR2 SVGAGI (reference sequence). Between the trimmed V and J ends, which lost 4 bases and 0 bases, there was a span of 10 bases. The CDR3 is made up of 14 amino acids. The CDR3: CASSFHSSSYEQYF. The CDR3, as DNA: TGTGCCAGCAGTTTTCATTCGAGCTCCTACGAGCAGTACTTC.